Following are 4 T cell receptor beta chains from one sample sequenced in a study of T-cell reconstitution after alpha-beta-depleted transplantation in children. TCRbeta library preparation incorporated unique molecular identifiers. One entry per CDR3 protein, called by TCRdb with MiXCR from the PCR reads. This sample carries fewer than 400,000 distinct CDR3 sequences, approximately 23% of them seen once, and the ten largest clones take 11%. Here the sequenced sample was PBMCs, mostly from graft donor cells, taken 180 days after TCRalphabeta/CD19-depleted stem cell transplant. These TCRs come from a male patient between 5 and 17 years old who had a stem cell transplant for acute lymphoblastic leukemia, so the T cells may come from the graft donor.

The chain's CDR3 is CASSQGLASQETQYF. The CDR3 nucleotides read TGTGCCAGCAGCCAGGGACTAGCGAGTCAAGAGACCCAGTACTTC. The chain uses TRBV7-7 and TRBJ2-5, with 10 bases aligning to TRBD2. J lost 2 bases, V lost 5 bases, and 5 bases had no gene match. The CDR3 consists of 15 residues. Germline CDR1 is SSHAT and CDR2 is FNYEAQ (reference sequence).

This clonotype was detected a few times. The gene calls are TRBV9 and TRBJ2-2; D call uncertain. The germline gives CDR1 SGDLS, CDR2 YYNGEE. The ends were cut back, 1 base at V and 3 bases at J, with 10 bases in the middle. This CDR3 is built from 15 residues. The CDR3, as DNA: TGTGCCAGCAGCGTAAAGGTACATTACACCGGGGAGCTGTTTTTT. Amino acids: CASSVKVHYTGELFF.

A remark on this clonotype: At one end, the junction sequence differs from germline, possibly due to a read error. V gene TRBV27 combines with J gene TRBJ1-1; 8 bases fit TRBD1. Germline lookup yields CDR1 MNHEY and CDR2 SMNVEV (reference sequence). The CDR3 has 16 residues. In DNA, the CDR3 is TGTGCCAGCGGTTTCCCGCTCCAGGGGGCGAACACTGAAGCTTTCTTT. This translates into CASGFPLQGANTEAFF.

This clonotype was seen more than once but under ten times. V gene TRBV4-1 combines with J gene TRBJ1-2; TRBD1 agrees at 7 bases. The V and J ends lost 1 base and 5 bases, in that order; junction bases with no gene match: 7. CDR1 is MGHRA, CDR2 YSYEKL, per germline. The CDR3 sequence is 15 residues long. CDR3 DNA: TGCGCCAGCAGCCAAGTCGGACAGGTATATTATGGCTACACCTTC. It encodes CASSQVGQVYYGYTF.